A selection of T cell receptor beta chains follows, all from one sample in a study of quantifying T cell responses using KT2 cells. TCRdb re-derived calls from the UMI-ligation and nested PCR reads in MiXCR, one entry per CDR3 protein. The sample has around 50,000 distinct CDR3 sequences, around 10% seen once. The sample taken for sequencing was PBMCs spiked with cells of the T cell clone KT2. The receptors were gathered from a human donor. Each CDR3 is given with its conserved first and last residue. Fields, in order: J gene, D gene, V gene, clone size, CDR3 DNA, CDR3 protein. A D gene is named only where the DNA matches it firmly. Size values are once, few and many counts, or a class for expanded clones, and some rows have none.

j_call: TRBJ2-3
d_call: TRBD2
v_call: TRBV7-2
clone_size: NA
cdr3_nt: TGTGCCAGCAGCTTAGACCTAGCGGGCACCACAGATACGCAGTATTTT
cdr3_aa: CASSLDLAGTTDTQYF

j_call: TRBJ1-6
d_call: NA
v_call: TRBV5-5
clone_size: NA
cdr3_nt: TGTGCCAGCAGCTTCCTTAGGGAGATGGATTCACCCCTCCACTTT
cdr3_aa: CASSFLREMDSPLHF

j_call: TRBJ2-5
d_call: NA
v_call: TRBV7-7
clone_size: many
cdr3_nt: TGTGCTAGCAGCTTCTCGGGCTCCCCCGCGGAGACCCAGTACTTC
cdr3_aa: CASSFSGSPAETQYF

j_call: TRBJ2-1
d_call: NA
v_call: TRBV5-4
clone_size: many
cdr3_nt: TGTGCCAGCAGCACAACTGAAAGCAATGAGCAGTTCTTC
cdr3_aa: CASSTTESNEQFF

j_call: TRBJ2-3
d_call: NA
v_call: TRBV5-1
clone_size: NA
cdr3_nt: TGCGCCAGCAGCTTGGAGGGGCACCTGAGTACAGATACGCAGTATTTT
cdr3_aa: CASSLEGHLSTDTQYF

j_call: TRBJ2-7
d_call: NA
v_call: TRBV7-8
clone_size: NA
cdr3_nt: TGTGCCAGCAGCCCCTGGACTGGTACCTACGAGCAGTACTTC
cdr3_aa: CASSPWTGTYEQYF

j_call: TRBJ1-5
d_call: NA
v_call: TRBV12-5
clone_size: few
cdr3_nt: TGTGCTAGTGGTTTGGGTATTAGCAATCAGCCCCAGCATTTT
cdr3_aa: CASGLGISNQPQHF

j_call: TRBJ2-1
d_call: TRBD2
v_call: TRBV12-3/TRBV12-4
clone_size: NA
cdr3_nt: TGTGCCAGCACGGGACTAGCGGAATACAATGAGCAGTTCTTC
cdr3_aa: CASTGLAEYNEQFF

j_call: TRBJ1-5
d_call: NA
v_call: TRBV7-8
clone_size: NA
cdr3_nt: TGTGCCAGCAGCTTAAACAGAGGCAATCAGCCCCAGCATTTT
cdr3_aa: CASSLNRGNQPQHF

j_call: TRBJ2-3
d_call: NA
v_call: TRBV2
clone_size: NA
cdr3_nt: TGTGCCAGCAGGGGGGGGCTGACTAGCCGATACACAGATACGCAGTATTTT
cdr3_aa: CASRGGLTSRYTDTQYF

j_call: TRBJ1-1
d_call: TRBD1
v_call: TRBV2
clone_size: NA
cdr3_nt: TGTGCCAGCAGTGAAGTCGGACAGGGGAACACTGAAGCTTTCTTT
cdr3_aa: CASSEVGQGNTEAFF

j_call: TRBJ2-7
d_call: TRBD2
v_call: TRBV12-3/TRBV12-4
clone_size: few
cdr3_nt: TGTGCCAGCAGTGGGACTAGCTCTTCCTACGAGCAGTACTTC
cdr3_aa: CASSGTSSSYEQYF

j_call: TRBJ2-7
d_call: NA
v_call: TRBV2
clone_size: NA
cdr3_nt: TGTGCCAGCAGACTTCTGAGCTCCTACGAGCAGTACTTC
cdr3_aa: CASRLLSSYEQYF

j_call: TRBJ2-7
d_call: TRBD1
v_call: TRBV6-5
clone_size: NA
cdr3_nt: TGTGCCAGCAGGCGGGACAGGGGGTCCGAGCAGTACTTC
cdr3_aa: CASRRDRGSEQYF

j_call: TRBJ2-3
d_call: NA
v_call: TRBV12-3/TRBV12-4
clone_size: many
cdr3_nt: TGTGCCAGCAGACCGCCCACAGATACGCAGTATTTT
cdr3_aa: CASRPPTDTQYF

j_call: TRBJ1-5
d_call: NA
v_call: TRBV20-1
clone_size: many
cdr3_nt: TGCAGTGCCCCCACGGCAGGGAGCAATCAGCCCCAGCATTTT
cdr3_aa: CSAPTAGSNQPQHF

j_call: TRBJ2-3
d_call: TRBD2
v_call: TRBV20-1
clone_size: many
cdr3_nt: TGCAGTGCTAGAGATAGGCTAGCGGCCACAGATACGCAGTATTTT
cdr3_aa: CSARDRLAATDTQYF

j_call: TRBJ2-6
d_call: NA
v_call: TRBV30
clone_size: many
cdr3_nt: TGTGCCTGGACCCACGCTGGGGCCAACGTCCTGACTTTC
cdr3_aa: CAWTHAGANVLTF

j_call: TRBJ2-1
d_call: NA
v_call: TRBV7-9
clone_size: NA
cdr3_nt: TGTGCCAGCAGCCTCGGTTGGAGCTCCTACAATGAGCAGTTCTTC
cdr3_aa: CASSLGWSSYNEQFF

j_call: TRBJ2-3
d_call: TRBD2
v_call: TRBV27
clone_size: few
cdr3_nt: TGTGCCAGCAGTCCGTCGATTTGGCGGGAGGGTCCTTATGGTAGCACAGATACGCAGTATTTT
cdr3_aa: CASSPSIWREGPYGSTDTQYF

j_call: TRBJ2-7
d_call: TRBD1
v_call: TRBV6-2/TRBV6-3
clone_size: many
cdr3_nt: TGTGCCAGCACCGCTAACAGGGGGTCGAACTCCTACGAGCAGTACTTC
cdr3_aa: CASTANRGSNSYEQYF

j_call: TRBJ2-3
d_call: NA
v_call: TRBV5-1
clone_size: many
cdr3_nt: TGCGCCAGCAGGGACAACCAGATGGATACGCAGTATTTT
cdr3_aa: CASRDNQMDTQYF